This entry describes one TCR beta chain. Which antigen it targets is not known. Base qualities are not provided; no much larger clone lies one nucleotide away. Reading from cysteine to phenylalanine, the CDR3 counts 15 amino acids. Only the CDR3 DNA is retained, 45 bases long and in frame from the first base. The data originate from a study of CD8 T cells in Susac syndrome (dated by TCRdb to about 2019). For context, the study as a whole: Among the Susac syndrome patients who were sequenced, clinically active disease was present in more than 5 and clinical remission was observed in about eight. Susac syndrome patients were therapy-naive, on corticosteroids (some also receiving IVIg), or on IVIg alone at blood withdrawal. Whether CD8+ T cell activation and differentiation in Susac syndrome was antigen driven was tested using repertoire sequencing. CD8+ T cell repertoire clonality was compared between about a dozen healthy donors, approximately 14 Susac syndrome patients and some 15 multiple sclerosis patients.

RNA was extracted using the RNeasy kit, and about 0.5 to 1 ug of the RNA was reverse transcribed with random hexamers. The immunoSEQ multiplex PCR assay, covering 54 Vbeta and 13 Jbeta segments, was used to amplify TCR beta CDR3 regions. PCR amplification bias was corrected using a synthetic template baseline for primer optimization and computational correction. The authors processed their data as follows. Reads were assigned to V, D and J genes according to IMGT and analyzed in immunoSEQ Analyzer, with only productive sequences retained. Clonality was computed as one minus Shannon entropy normalized by log2 of the number of productive unique sequences. For each patient and control, public and private clones were evaluated among the 100 most prevalent clones. Clones were defined as Susac-specific when absent from the healthy and MS cohorts, from about 1,100 published viral clones and from other ImmuneACCESS disease sequences. TCRdb reran the public reads through fastp at Q25 and MiXCR, keeping productive beta chains. Rows are combined by CDR3 protein, so each entry shows the most common genes and DNA. The V and J calls follow TCRdb's processing rather than the paper's. The sample has approximately 190,000 distinct CDR3 sequences on record, approximately 95% of them singletons. Less than 0.2% of the sample rests with the top ten.

Peripheral blood CD8+ and CD4+ T cells from healthy donors, Susac syndrome patients and multiple sclerosis patients were profiled by high-throughput TCR beta sequencing. Susac syndrome patients met recently defined diagnostic criteria for definite or probable disease. Bulk CD8+ and CD4+ T cells were purified by magnetic negative isolation, while CD8+ TEMRA cells were enriched using FACS. Blood was collected in EDTA tubes and processed within 24 hours, with PBMCs isolated through density gradient centrifugation. PBMCs intended for TCR sequencing were cryopreserved in liquid nitrogen and were subsequently thawed in a 37 degrees C water bath. A purity of at least 90% was achieved for sorted or isolated CD4+, CD8+ and CD8+ TEMRA cells. The paper as a whole reports these results and caveats: The TCR sequencing and HLA analysis was acknowledged to have included a relatively small number of individuals. In the total CD8+ and CD8+ TEMRA repertoires, 15 to 20 and five Susac-specific public clones, respectively, were identified. CD8+ repertoires in Susac syndrome showed clonal expansion, which was highest in CD8+ TEMRA cells and was greater in clinically active patients than in remitting patients.

The TCR sequence derives from a human donor with Susac syndrome. Sequenced: CD8+ T cells from PBMCs. The V and J genes are TRBV12-2 and TRBJ1-5; the table assigns TRBD1, which was not confirmed against the DNA. TRBV12-2 is annotated as a pseudogene. The DNA reads TGTGCAAGTCGCTTTTGGGACAGGTCCGGTCAGCCCCAGCATTTT. Its protein product is CASRFWDRSGQPQHF.